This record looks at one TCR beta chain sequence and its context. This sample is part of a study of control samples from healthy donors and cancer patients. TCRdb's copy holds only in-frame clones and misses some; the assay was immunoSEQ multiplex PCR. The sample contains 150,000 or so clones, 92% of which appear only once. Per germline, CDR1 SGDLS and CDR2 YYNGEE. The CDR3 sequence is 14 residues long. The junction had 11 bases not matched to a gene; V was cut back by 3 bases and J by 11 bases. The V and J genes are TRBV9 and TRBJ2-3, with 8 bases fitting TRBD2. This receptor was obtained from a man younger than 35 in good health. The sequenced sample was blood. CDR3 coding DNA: TGTGCCAGCAGCGCCGAGCGGGGGATAGTAGGGCAGTATTTT. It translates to CASSAERGIVGQYF. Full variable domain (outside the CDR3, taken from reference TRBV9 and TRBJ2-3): DSGVTQTPKHLITATGQRVTLRCSPRSGDLSVYWYQQSLDQGLQFLIQYYNGEERAKGNILERFSAQQFPDLHSELNLSSLELGDSALYFCASSAERGIVGQYFGPGTRLTVL.